The T cell receptor beta chain under discussion was sequenced for a study of T cell repertoires in cytomegalovirus infection. About the research overall: Public TCR beta signatures indicated both CMV infection and matching HLA type.

Via MiXCR, TCRdb re-called the reads, giving one row per CDR3 protein. This sample has some 130,000 distinct CDR3 sequences, with about 24% found just once. Study observations and caveats: Of the TCR beta families, the public ones yielded a cumulative frequency that identified carriers of CMV plus the relevant HLA.

This clonotype was seen a handful of times. Its antigen is as yet unknown. Between the trimmed V and J ends, which lost 4 bases and 5 bases, there was a span of 18 bases. Germline CDR1 SGHNT, CDR2 YYREEE (reference sequence). This CDR3 has 15 residues. This receptor was taken from a human donor in good health (CMV status not recorded). Some clones in this sample may be carry-over from other donors' samples. The V and J genes are TRBV5-4 and TRBJ1-2; D is possibly TRBD1 (6 bases). What was sequenced was PBMCs, sequenced either directly or after in vitro stimulation (not recorded which). CDR3 sequence: CASSDWGAPHYGYTF. For the CDR3, the DNA is TGTGCCAGCAGCGATTGGGGGGCGCCCCATTATGGCTACACCTTC. Full variable domain (missing parts from reference TRBV5-4 and TRBJ1-2): ETGVTQSPTHLIKTRGQQVTLRCSSQSGHNTVSWYQQALGQGPQFIFQYYREEENGRGNFPPRFSGLQFPNYSSELNVNALELDDSALYLCASSDWGAPHYGYTFGSGTRLTVV.